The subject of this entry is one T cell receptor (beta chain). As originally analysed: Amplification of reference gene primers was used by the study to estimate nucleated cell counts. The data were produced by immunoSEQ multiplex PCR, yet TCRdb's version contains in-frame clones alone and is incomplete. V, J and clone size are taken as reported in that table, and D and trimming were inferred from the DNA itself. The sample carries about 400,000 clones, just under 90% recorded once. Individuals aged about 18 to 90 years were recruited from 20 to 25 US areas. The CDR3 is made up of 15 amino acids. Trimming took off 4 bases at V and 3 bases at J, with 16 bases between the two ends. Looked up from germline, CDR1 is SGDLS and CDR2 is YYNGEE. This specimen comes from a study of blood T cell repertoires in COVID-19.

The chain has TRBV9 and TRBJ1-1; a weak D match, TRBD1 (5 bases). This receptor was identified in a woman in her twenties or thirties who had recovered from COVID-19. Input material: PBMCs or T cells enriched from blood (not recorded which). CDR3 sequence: CASSPRKAGDTEAFF. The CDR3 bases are TGTGCCAGCAGCCCCAGAAAGGCGGGGGACACTGAAGCTTTCTTT.